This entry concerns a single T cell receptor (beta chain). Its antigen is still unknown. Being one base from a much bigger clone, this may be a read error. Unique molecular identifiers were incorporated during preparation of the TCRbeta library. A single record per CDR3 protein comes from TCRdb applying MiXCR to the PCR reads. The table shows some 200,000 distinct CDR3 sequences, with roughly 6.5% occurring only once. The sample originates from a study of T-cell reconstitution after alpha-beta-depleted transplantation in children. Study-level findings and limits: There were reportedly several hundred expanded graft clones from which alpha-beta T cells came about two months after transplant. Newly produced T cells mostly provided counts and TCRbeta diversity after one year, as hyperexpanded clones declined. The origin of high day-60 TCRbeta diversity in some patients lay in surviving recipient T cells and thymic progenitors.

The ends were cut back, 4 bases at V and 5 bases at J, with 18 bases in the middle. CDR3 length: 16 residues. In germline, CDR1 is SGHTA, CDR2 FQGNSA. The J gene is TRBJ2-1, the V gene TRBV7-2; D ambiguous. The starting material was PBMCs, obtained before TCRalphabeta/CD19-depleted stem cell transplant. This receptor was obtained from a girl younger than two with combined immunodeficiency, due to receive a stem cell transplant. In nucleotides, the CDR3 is TGTGCCAGCAGCTGGTACTGGTTAAGACCAGACAATGAGCAGTTCTTC. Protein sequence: CASSWYWLRPDNEQFF.